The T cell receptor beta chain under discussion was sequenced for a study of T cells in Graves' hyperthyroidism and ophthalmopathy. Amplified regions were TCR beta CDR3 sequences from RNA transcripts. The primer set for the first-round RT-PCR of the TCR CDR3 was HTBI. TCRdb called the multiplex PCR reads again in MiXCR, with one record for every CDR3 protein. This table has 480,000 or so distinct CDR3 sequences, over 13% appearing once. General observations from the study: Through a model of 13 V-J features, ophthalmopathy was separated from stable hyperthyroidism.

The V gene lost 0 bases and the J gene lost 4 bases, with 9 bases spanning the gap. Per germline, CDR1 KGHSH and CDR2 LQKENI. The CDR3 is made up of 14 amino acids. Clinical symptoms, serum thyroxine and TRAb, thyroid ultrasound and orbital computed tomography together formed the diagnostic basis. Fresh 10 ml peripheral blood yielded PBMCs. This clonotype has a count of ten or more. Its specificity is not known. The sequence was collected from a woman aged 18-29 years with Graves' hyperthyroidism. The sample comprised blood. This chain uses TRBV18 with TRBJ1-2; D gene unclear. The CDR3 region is CASSPPGLGYGYTF. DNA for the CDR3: TGTGCCAGCTCACCACCGGGGTTGGGCTATGGCTACACCTTC. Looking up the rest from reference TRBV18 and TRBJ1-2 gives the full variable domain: NAGVMQNPRHLVRRRGQEARLRCSPMKGHSHVYWYRQLPEEGLKFMVYLQKENIIDESGMPKERFSAEFPKEGPSILRIQQVVRGDSAAYFCASSPPGLGYGYTFGSGTRLTVV.